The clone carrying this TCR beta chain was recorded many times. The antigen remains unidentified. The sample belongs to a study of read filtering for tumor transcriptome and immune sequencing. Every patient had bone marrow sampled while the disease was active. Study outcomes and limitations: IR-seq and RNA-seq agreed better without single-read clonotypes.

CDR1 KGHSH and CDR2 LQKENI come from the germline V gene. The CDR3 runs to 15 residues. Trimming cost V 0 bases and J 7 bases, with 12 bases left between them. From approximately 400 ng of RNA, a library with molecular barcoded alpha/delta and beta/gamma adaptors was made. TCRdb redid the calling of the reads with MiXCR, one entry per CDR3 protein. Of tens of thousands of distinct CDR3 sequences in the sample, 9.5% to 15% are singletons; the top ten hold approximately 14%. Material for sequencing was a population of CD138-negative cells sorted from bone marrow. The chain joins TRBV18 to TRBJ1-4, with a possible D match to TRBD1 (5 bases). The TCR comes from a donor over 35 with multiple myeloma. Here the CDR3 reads CASSPPSVGTEKLFF. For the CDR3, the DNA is TGTGCCAGCTCACCACCCTCGGTAGGGACTGAAAAACTGTTTTTT.